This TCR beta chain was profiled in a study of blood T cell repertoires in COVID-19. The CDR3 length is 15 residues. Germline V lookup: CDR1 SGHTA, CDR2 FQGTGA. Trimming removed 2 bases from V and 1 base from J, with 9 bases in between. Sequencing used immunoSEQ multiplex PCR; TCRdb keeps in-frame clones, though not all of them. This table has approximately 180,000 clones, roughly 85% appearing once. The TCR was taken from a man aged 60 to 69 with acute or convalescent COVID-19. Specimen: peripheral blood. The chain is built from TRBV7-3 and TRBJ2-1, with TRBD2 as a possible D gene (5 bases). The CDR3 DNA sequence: TGTGCCAGCAGCTTAGAGGGTTCTTCCTACAATGAGCAGTTCTTC. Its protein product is CASSLEGSSYNEQFF.